The source of this T cell receptor (beta chain) is a study of T cell changes during pregnancy in multiple sclerosis. Here immunoSEQ multiplex PCR was the method, and the copy in TCRdb shows in-frame clones only, minus some. The table has about 60,000 clones, 92% seen once; the top ten hold about 0.93%. CDR1 is SGHRS and CDR2 is YFSETQ in the germline V gene. Trimming took 3 bases from V and 7 from J; bases not matched to a gene: 4. The CDR3 is 14 amino acids. V is TRBV5-1 and J is TRBJ1-6; TRBD1 matches 7 bases. The source is a female donor with multiple sclerosis, enrolled in a pregnancy study. The sample in question was peripheral blood, obtained in the first trimester of pregnancy. In DNA form, the CDR3 reads TGCGCCAGCAGCTCTGGGACAGCCAATTCACCCCTCCACTTT. Translated: CASSSGTANSPLHF.